This T cell receptor beta chain is drawn from a study of OX40 agonist ivuxolimab in advanced cancers. For the study at large: All patients had ivuxolimab intravenously every 2 weeks at 0.01 to 10 mg/kg. Of mixed ages from 23 to 79 and averaging approximately 60 years, the group was 65% to 85% male. Study outcomes and limitations: With doses of 0.1-3.0 mg/kg, partial responders showed among the lowest clonal expansion.

If patients had autoimmune disease history or systemic immunosuppression, they were excluded. To note about this clone: Antigen specificity is unknown.

The germline V and J ends were trimmed by 0 bases and 8 bases, with 13 bases remaining between them. Per the germline V gene, CDR1 is MGHRA and CDR2 is YSYEKL. CDR3 length: 15 residues. Clones were read by immunoSEQ multiplex PCR, and TCRdb kept only the in-frame ones, dropping some. This table has tens of thousands of clones, approximately 90% appearing once. The sequencing used CD4+ or CD8+ T cells sorted from blood, collected in a trial of the OX40 agonist ivuxolimab. The sequence came from an adult with an advanced solid tumor such as melanoma, head and neck, liver or kidney cancer. This rearrangement joins TRBV4-1 to TRBJ1-4; D is unclear. The CDR3 reads CASSQEWALGEKLFF. The DNA of the CDR3 is TGCGCCAGCAGCCAAGAATGGGCTTTGGGGGAAAAACTGTTTTTT.